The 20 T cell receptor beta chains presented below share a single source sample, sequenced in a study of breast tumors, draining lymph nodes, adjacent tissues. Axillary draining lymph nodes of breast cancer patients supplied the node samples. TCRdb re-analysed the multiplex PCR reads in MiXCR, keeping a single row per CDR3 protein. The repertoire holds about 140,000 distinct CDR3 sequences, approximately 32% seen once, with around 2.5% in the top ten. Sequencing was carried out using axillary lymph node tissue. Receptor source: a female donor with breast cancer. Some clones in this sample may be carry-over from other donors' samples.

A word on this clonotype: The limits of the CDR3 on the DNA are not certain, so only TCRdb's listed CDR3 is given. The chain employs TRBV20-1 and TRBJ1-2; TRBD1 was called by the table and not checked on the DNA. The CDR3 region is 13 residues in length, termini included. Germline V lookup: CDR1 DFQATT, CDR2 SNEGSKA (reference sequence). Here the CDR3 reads CSATVRVGYGCTF.

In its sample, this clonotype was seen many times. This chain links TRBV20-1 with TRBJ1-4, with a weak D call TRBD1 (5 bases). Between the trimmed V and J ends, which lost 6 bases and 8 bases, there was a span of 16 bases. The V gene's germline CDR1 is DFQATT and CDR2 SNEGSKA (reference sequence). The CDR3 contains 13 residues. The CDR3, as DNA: TGCAGTGCGGCTACAGGAGGTGAAGAAAAACTGTTTTTT. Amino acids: CSAATGGEEKLFF.

The CDR3 DNA is TGTGCCACCAGGACCGGACAGAGCAATCAGCCCCAGCATTTT. Its protein is CATRTGQSNQPQHF. The rearrangement links TRBV24-1 to TRBJ1-5; a possible D gene is TRBD1 (6 bases). Trimming shortened V by 7 bases and J by 1 base, and 10 bases separated the two germline ends. The CDR3 extends over 14 amino acids. The V gene's germline CDR1 is KGHDR and CDR2 SFDVKD.

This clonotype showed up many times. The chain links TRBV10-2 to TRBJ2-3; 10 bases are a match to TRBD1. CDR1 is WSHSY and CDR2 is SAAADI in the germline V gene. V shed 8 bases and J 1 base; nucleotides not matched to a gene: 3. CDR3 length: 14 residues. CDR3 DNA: TGCGCCAGCGGGACAGGGGTCCGCACAGATACGCAGTATTTT. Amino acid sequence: CASGTGVRTDTQYF.

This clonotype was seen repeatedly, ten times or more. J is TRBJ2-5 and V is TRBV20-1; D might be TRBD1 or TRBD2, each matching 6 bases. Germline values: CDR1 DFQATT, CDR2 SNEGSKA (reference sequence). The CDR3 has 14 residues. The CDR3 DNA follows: TGCAGCCATACGGGGGCCTCTAGCGCGGGAACCCAGTACTTC. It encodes CSHTGASSAGTQYF.

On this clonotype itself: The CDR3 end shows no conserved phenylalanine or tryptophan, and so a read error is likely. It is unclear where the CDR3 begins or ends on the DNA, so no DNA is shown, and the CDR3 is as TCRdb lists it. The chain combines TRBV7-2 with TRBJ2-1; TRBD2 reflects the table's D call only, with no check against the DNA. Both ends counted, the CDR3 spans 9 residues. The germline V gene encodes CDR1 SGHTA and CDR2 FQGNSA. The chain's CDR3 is CASGPTGSL.

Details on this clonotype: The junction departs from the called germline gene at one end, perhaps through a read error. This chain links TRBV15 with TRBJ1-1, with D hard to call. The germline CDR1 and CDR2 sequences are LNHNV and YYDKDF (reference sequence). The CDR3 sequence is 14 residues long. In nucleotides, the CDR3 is TGTACCACCAGCGGAGTTCGGTGGAACACTGAAGCTTTCTTT. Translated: CTTSGVRWNTEAFF.

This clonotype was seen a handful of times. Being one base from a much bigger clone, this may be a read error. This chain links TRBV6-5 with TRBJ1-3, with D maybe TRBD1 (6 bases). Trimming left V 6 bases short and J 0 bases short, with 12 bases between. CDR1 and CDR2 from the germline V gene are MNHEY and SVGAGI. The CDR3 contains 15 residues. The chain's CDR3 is CASRRTANSGNTIYF. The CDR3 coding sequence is TGTGCCAGCAGGCGGACAGCCAACTCTGGAAACACCATATATTTT.

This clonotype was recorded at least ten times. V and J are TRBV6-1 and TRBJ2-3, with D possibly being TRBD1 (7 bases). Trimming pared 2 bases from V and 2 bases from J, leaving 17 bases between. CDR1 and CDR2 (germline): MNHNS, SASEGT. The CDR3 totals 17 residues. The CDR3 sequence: CASSEIGGQLNTDTQYF. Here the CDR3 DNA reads TGTGCCAGCAGTGAAATCGGGGGACAGCTGAACACAGATACGCAGTATTTT.

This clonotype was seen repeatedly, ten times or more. The CDR3 coding sequence is TGTGCCTGGAGTGTAGGGCCCACTCGGTACGATACGCAGTATTTT. This gives the protein CAWSVGPTRYDTQYF. The chain combines TRBV30 with TRBJ2-3; no clear D. This CDR3 is built from 15 residues. The germline V gene encodes CDR1 GTSNPN and CDR2 SVGIG (reference sequence). V dropped 0 bases and J dropped 6 bases, with 16 bases sitting between them.

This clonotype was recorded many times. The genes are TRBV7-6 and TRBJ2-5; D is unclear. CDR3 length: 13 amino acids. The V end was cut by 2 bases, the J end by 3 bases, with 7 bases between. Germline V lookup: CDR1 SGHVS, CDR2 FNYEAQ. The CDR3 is CASSLITEETQYF. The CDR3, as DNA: TGTGCCAGCAGCTTAATAACAGAAGAGACCCAGTACTTC.

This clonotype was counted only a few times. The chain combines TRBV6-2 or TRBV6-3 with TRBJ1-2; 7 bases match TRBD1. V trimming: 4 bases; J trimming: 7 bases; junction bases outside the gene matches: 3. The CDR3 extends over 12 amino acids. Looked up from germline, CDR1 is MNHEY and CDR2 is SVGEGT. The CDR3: CASSSTGCGYTF. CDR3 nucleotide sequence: TGTGCCAGCAGTTCGACAGGGTGTGGCTACACCTTC.

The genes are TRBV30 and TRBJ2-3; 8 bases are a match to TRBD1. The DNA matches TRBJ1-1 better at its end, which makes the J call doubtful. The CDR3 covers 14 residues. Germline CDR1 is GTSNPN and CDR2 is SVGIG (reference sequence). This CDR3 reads CAWSKKDRATEAFF. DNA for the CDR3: TGTGCCTGGAGCAAAAAGGACAGGGCGACAGAAGCTTTCTTT.

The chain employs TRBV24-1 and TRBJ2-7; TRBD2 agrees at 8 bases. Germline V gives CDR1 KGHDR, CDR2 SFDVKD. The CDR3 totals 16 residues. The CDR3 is CATSDPLFGGAREQSV. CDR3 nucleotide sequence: TGTGCCACCAGTGATCCTTTATTCGGGGGGGCGAGGGAGCAGTCCGTC.

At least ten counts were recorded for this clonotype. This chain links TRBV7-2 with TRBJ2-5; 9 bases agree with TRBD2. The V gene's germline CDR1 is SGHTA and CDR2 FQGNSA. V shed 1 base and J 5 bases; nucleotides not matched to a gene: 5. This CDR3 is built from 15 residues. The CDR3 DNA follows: TGTGCCAGCAGCTTAGTTGCTAGCGGGGTGGAGACCCAGTACTTC. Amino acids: CASSLVASGVETQYF.

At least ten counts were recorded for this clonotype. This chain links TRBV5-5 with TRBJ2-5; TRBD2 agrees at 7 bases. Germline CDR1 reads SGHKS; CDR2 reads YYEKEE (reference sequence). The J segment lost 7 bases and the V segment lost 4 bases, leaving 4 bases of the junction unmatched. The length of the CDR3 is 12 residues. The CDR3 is CASSGDYGTQYF. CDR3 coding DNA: TGTGCCAGCAGCGGGGACTACGGGACCCAGTACTTC.

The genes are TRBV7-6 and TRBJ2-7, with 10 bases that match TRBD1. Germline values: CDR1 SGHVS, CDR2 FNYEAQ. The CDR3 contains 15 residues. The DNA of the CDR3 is TGTGCCAGCATCTTGGGACAGGGGAGGAGGAACGAGCAGCACGTC. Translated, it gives CASILGQGRRNEQHV.

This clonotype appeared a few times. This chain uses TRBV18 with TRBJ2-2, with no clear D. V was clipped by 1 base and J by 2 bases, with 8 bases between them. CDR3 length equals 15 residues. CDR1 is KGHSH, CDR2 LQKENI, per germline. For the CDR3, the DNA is TGTGCCAGCTCACCACAACAGTCTAACACCGGGGAGCTGTTTTTT. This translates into CASSPQQSNTGELFF.

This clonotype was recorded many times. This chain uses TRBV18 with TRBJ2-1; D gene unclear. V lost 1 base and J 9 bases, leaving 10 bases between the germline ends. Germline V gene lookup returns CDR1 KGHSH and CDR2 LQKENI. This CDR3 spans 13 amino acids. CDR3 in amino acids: CASSPREVSEQFF. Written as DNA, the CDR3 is TGTGCCAGCTCACCACGGGAAGTCTCTGAGCAGTTCTTC.

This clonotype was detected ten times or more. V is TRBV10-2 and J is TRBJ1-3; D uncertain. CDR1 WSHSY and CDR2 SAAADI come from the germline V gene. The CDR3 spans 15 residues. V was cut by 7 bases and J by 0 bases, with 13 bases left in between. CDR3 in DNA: TGCGCCAGCATGACTGGTCTAAGCTCTGGAAACACCATATATTTT. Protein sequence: CASMTGLSSGNTIYF.